This T cell receptor beta chain emerged from a study of CD8+ T cells in alopecia areata. TCR sequencing used cDNA made by reverse transcription of extracted RNA. Method: immunoSEQ multiplex PCR; TCRdb's copy keeps in-frame clones and lacks some. The sample shows 150,000 to 200,000 clones, under 80% of them seen only once. Trimming removed 1 base from V and 7 bases from J; junction bases left unmatched: 6. The CDR3 extends over 16 amino acids. Germline V gene lookup returns CDR1 SGDLS and CDR2 YYNGEE. Treatment noted: oral pan-JAK inhibitor, 5-10 mg twice daily. Collected material from alopecia areata patients comprised lesional scalp punch biopsies and peripheral blood.

The V call is TRBV9, the J call TRBJ2-2, with 11 positions matching TRBD1. The receptor was derived from a human donor with alopecia areata. The source material was CD4+ T cells sorted from blood, sampled at week 49, from a patient treated with tofacitinib. The CDR3 coding sequence is TGTGCCAGCAGCGTACGAGGACAGGGGGCGAACGGGGAGCTGTTTTTT. Translation gives CASSVRGQGANGELFF.